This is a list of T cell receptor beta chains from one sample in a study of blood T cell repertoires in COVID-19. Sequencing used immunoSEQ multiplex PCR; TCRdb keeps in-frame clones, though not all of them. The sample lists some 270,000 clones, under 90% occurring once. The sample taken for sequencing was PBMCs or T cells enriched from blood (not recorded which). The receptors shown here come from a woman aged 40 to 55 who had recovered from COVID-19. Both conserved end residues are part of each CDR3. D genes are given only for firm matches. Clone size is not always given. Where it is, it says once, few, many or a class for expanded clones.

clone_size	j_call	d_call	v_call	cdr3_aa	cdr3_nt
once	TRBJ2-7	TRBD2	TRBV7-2	CASSLEPGTSGAYEQYF	TGTGCCAGCAGCTTAGAACCCGGGACTAGCGGGGCCTACGAGCAGTACTTC
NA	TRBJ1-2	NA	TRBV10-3	CAIKRGYGYTF	TGTGCCATCAAGCGTGGGTATGGCTACACCTTC
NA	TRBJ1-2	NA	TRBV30	CAWSNRVSNYGYTF	TGTGCCTGGAGCAACAGGGTATCGAACTATGGCTACACCTTC
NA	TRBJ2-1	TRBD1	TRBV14	CASSQPDRGDEQFF	TGTGCCAGCAGCCAACCTGACAGGGGTGATGAGCAGTTCTTC
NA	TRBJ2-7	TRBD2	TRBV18	CASSPRTSESGEQYF	TGTGCCAGCTCACCACGGACTAGCGAATCTGGCGAGCAGTACTTC
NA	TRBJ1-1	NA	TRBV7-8	CASSPNRDFMNTEAFF	TGTGCCAGCAGCCCGAACCGGGACTTCATGAACACTGAAGCTTTCTTT
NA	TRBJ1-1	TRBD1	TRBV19	CASRGIDRGASEAFF	TGTGCCAGTAGGGGGATAGACAGGGGAGCATCTGAAGCTTTCTTT
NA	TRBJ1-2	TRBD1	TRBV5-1	CASSLGQGQHGYTF	TGCGCCAGCAGCTTGGGACAGGGGCAGCATGGCTACACCTTC
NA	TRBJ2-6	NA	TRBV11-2	CASSPRAGANVLTF	TGTGCCAGCAGCCCCAGGGCCGGGGCCAACGTCCTGACTTTC
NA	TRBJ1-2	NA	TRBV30	CAWRPEGNYGYTF	TGTGCCTGGAGACCGGAGGGAAACTATGGCTACACCTTC
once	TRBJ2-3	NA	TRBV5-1	CASRQEVADTQYF	TGCGCCAGCAGGCAGGAAGTGGCAGATACGCAGTATTTT
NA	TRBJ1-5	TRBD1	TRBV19	CASGVGGLQPQHF	TGTGCCAGTGGGGTAGGGGGCCTTCAGCCCCAGCATTTT
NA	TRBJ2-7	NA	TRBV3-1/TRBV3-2	CASSQVGRMGQKYF	TGTGCCAGCAGCCAAGTTGGGAGGATGGGACAGAAGTACTTC
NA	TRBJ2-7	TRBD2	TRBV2	CASSELRPGRAYEQYF	TGTGCCAGCAGTGAATTGAGGCCAGGGAGGGCCTACGAGCAGTACTTC
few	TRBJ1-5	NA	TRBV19	CASSLTGTPYQPQHF	TGTGCCAGTAGTTTAACCGGGACTCCATATCAGCCCCAGCATTTT
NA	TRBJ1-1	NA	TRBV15	CATSRAWGGRTEAFF	TGTGCCACCAGCAGAGCTTGGGGAGGGCGAACTGAAGCTTTCTTT
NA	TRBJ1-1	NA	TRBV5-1	CASRPPGTTKSTEAFF	TGCGCCAGCAGACCCCCTGGGACAACCAAGAGCACTGAAGCTTTCTTT
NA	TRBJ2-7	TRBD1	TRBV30	CAWSGGQGSQYF	TGTGCCTGGAGTGGCGGACAGGGGTCGCAGTACTTC
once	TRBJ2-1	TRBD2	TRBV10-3	CAISDTGTSRDEQFF	TGTGCCATCAGTGACACCGGGACTAGTCGCGATGAGCAGTTCTTC
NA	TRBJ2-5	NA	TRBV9	CASSVGGGARQETQYF	TGTGCCAGCAGCGTAGGAGGCGGCGCCCGACAAGAGACCCAGTACTTC
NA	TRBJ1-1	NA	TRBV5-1	CASSLEVGGLGTEAFF	TGCGCCAGCAGCTTGGAGGTCGGGGGGCTAGGCACTGAAGCTTTCTTT
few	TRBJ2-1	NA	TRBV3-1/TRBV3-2	CASSQELGPYNEQFF	TGTGCCAGCAGCCAAGAATTGGGCCCTTACAATGAGCAGTTCTTC
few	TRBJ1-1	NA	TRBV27	CASSFRRRGGTEAFF	TGTGCCAGCAGTTTCCGCCGCAGGGGTGGGACTGAAGCTTTCTTT
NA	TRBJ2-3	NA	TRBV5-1	CASSLVGSTADTQYF	TGCGCCAGCAGCTTGGTGGGTAGCACCGCAGATACGCAGTATTTT
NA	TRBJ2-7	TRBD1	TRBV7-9	CASSPLIRQGVIDEQYF	TGTGCCAGCAGCCCCCTGATTCGGCAGGGGGTTATCGACGAGCAGTACTTC
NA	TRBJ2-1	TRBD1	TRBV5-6	CASSLGTGVSNEQFF	TGTGCCAGCAGCTTGGGGACAGGGGTGAGCAATGAGCAGTTCTTC
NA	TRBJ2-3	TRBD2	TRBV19	CASSQTSTRPDTQYF	TGTGCCAGTAGTCAGACTAGCACCCGACCAGATACGCAGTATTTT